The next 7 T cell receptor beta chains were all read from a single sample in a study of PD-1 blockade in classical Hodgkin lymphoma. Sequencing was performed with immunoSEQ multiplex PCR; in TCRdb, only in-frame clones are kept and a portion is missing. The profile covers approximately 17,000 clones, with about 65% appearing a single time and 7.8% taken by the ten largest. Time point specified: cycle 4 day 1 (C4D1), after about 6 weeks of nivolumab. Each patient's relapse followed autologous stem cell transplantation, and brentuximab vedotin exposure varied. The source was peripheral blood mononuclear cells (PBMCs), collected before the fourth cycle of nivolumab. Receptors originate from a human donor with classical Hodgkin lymphoma.

The chain joins TRBV29-1 to TRBJ2-7, with D possibly matching TRBD1 (5 bases). Germline V CDR1 and CDR2: SQVTM, ANQGSEA. The CDR3 loop spans 13 amino acids. The ends were cut back, 5 bases at V and 1 base at J, with 12 bases in the middle. The CDR3 DNA reads as TGCAGCGTTAGAACAGGTTCTTCCTACGAGCAGTACTTC. This codes for CSVRTGSSYEQYF.

V and J are TRBV7-6 and TRBJ2-1, with 9 bases lining up with TRBD2. Germline trimming cut 4 bases from V and 8 bases from J; bases unmatched to any gene: 15. The CDR3 length is 17 residues. Germline CDR1 is SGHVS and CDR2 is FNYEAQ. CDR3 loop: CASSSLGEAGGPDEQFF. The CDR3 DNA is TGTGCCAGCAGCTCCCTCGGGGAAGCGGGAGGCCCCGATGAGCAGTTCTTC.

The genes are TRBV7-9 and TRBJ1-2, with D unresolved. CDR1 SEHNR and CDR2 FQNEAQ come from the germline V gene (reference sequence). V shed 6 bases and J shed 5 bases, with 13 bases lying between them. CDR3 length: 13 residues. In DNA form, the CDR3 reads TGTGCCAGCAGGGCTCAGACGGGGTATGGCTACACCTTC. It codes for CASRAQTGYGYTF.

The chain recombines TRBV27 with TRBJ1-2, with D hard to call. Trimming removed 5 bases at V and 1 base at J, with 23 bases between. The germline gives CDR1 MNHEY, CDR2 SMNVEV (reference sequence). This CDR3 has 18 amino acids. The CDR3 DNA follows: TGTGCCAGCAGTCTACTTACGGACGGCCCGACGGGTAACTATGGCTACACCTTC. It is translated as CASSLLTDGPTGNYGYTF.

The chain joins TRBV6-1 to TRBJ2-2, with 8 bases lining up with TRBD1. Germline V gene data show CDR1 as MNHNS and CDR2 as SASEGT. Unmatched junction bases numbered 6, after V lost 0 bases and J lost 6 bases. The length of the CDR3 is 16 residues. CDR3 sequence reads: CASSEATGAGPGELFF. The CDR3 coding sequence is TGTGCCAGCAGTGAAGCGACAGGGGCGGGCCCCGGGGAGCTGTTTTTT.

This clone occurred a few times. The chain employs TRBV4-2 and TRBJ1-1; D is perhaps TRBD1 (5 bases). The CDR3 consists of 15 residues. V shed 5 bases and J shed 1 base, with 14 bases lying between them. The germline gives CDR1 LGHNA, CDR2 YNFKEQ. Written as DNA, the CDR3 is TGTGCCAGCAGCTTGGTGGGGGAGGGGAACACTGAAGCTTTCTTT. Translating gives CASSLVGEGNTEAFF.

The V gene is TRBV25-1, the J gene TRBJ1-6; no firm D call. CDR3 length: 13 amino acids. Deletions cut 6 bases from V and 10 bases from J, with 13 bases between. CDR1 MGHDK and CDR2 SYGVNS come from the germline V gene. The CDR3 is CASRREVGSPLHF. CDR3 nucleotide sequence: TGTGCCAGCAGAAGGGAGGTTGGATCACCCCTCCACTTT. Filled out from reference TRBV25-1 and TRBJ1-6, the complete variable domain reads EADIYQTPRYLVIGTGKKITLECSQTMGHDKMYWYQQDPGMELHLIHYSYGVNSTEKGDLSSESTVSRIRTEHFPLTLESARPSHTSQYLCASRREVGSPLHFGNGTRLTVT.